The rows below give T cell receptor beta chains drawn from one sample of a study of T cell repertoires in cytomegalovirus infection. TCRdb analysed the reads with MiXCR anew, one entry per CDR3 protein. The top ten hold 15% to 20% of the sample, which has 300,000 to 400,000 distinct CDR3 sequences, almost 30% seen once. For these TCRs, the target antigens are not known. Sequencing used cultured PBMCs, obtained from culture after CMV antigen stimulation. All receptors come from a human donor in good health (CMV status not recorded). Some clones in this sample may be carry-over from other donors' samples. The CDR3 runs from the conserved cysteine through the conserved F or W. The D gene is left open where the match is weak. Some rows mark clone size as missing; the rest say once, few, many or name a class of expanded clone.

cdr3_nt cdr3_aa j_call d_call clone_size v_call
TGTGCCAGCAGCCGCGTGGGGGCTGAAGCTTTCTTT CASSRVGAEAFF TRBJ1-1 - many TRBV7-2
TGTGCCAGTAGGGACAGTCTGTATGGCTACACCTTC CASRDSLYGYTF TRBJ1-2 - few TRBV19
TGTGCCAGCAGTGCCCCACAGGGGGCATTTTCCCAAGCTTTCTTT CASSAPQGAFSQAFF TRBJ1-1 TRBD1 - TRBV25-1
TGTGCCAGTAGTAATGTGGGACCGGGCTCCTACGAGCAGTACTTC CASSNVGPGSYEQYF TRBJ2-7 - - TRBV19
TGTGCCAGCAGTTTAATCGGTGGTCCCACCTTC CASSLIGGPTF TRBJ1-2 - - TRBV28
TGTGCCAGCAGCTTGGGCAGGGAAGGAAAACTGTTTTTT CASSLGREGKLFF TRBJ1-4 - few TRBV12-3/TRBV12-4
TGTGCCACCAGTGACCCGACTAGCGGGATCTACGAGCAGTACTTC CATSDPTSGIYEQYF TRBJ2-7 TRBD2 - TRBV24-1
TGTGCCAGCAGCCCCCTAAGAGATACGCAGTATTTT CASSPLRDTQYF TRBJ2-3 - - TRBV28
TGTGCCAGCAGTCGGACATCCTCGACCGCCTACGAGCAGTACTTC CASSRTSSTAYEQYF TRBJ2-7 - - TRBV7-4
TGTGCCAGCAGCTGGACAGGGATGGGAGAGACCCAGTACTTC CASSWTGMGETQYF TRBJ2-5 TRBD1 - TRBV7-2
TGTGCCAGCAGCCTCACCCAGACAGGGTCTGGGGCCAACGTCCTGACTTTC CASSLTQTGSGANVLTF TRBJ2-6 TRBD1 once TRBV3-1
TGCAGTGCTTACAGGAGCTCTGGGGCCAACGTCCTGACTTTC CSAYRSSGANVLTF TRBJ2-6 - once TRBV20-1
TGTGCCAGCACCTTGGAGGGTAAGACTGAAGCTTTCTTT CASTLEGKTEAFF TRBJ1-1 - many TRBV7-2
TGTGCCAGCAGCCAAGCTAGAGTACGAGAGACCCAGTACTTC CASSQARVRETQYF TRBJ2-5 - - TRBV3-1
TGTGCCAGCAGCCCTGACAGGGAGGATGTCGTAGGCTACACCTTC CASSPDREDVVGYTF TRBJ1-2 TRBD1 many TRBV7-8
TGTGCCAGCAGTGCGACGTCCCGGGCGTCTGAGCAGTTCTTC CASSATSRASEQFF TRBJ2-1 - - TRBV28
TGTGCCAGTAGTCCTACAGGCGGGCGTCCCTCCTACAATGAGCAGTTCTTC CASSPTGGRPSYNEQFF TRBJ2-1 - few TRBV19
TGTGCCAGCAGCCTCAGTGAGGCCACTGAAGCTTTCTTT CASSLSEATEAFF TRBJ1-1 - few TRBV7-9
TGTGCCAGCACCGCGACAGGGATGGGCTCACCCCTCCACTTT CASTATGMGSPLHF TRBJ1-6 TRBD1 - TRBV28
TGTGCCAGCAGTTACTCGGAGGGGGGGAATGGCTACACCTTC CASSYSEGGNGYTF TRBJ1-2 - - TRBV6-2/TRBV6-3
TGTGCCAGCAGCACCCCGGGACCTACTAACTATGGCTACACCTTC CASSTPGPTNYGYTF TRBJ1-2 - - TRBV7-9
TGTGCCAGCAGTCCCAGACAGGGGGAAACTGAAGCTTTCTTT CASSPRQGETEAFF TRBJ1-1 TRBD1 - TRBV12-3/TRBV12-4
TGTGCCAGCAGCCAAGATAGGACGGGACTAGCCAAAAACATTCAGTACTTC CASSQDRTGLAKNIQYF TRBJ2-4 - - TRBV4-2
TGCAGTGCAACCAGGAGCGGGACCCACAATGAGCAGTTCTTC CSATRSGTHNEQFF TRBJ2-1 TRBD2 - TRBV20-1
TGTGCCAGCAGCTACCCCGACAGAGGACCGAACACTGAAGCTTTCTTT CASSYPDRGPNTEAFF TRBJ1-1 - few TRBV7-9
TGTGCCAGCAGCTTGGGGCTACTTTCGGGACTTCGGAACACTGAAGCTTTCTTT CASSLGLLSGLRNTEAFF TRBJ1-1 - few TRBV7-9
TGTGCCAGCAGTTCACCCGGAAGTGGACTAGCGGGAGTCAAAAACATTCAGTACTTC CASSSPGSGLAGVKNIQYF TRBJ2-4 TRBD2 few TRBV28
TGTGCCATCAGTGGAAGGGACAGTCCTAACTATGGCTACACCTTC CAISGRDSPNYGYTF TRBJ1-2 TRBD1 few TRBV10-3
TGTGCCAGCAGGTGGGGGGGGACGAACACTGAAGCTTTCTTT CASRWGGTNTEAFF TRBJ1-1 - - TRBV12-3/TRBV12-4
TGTGCCACCAGTGAGGAGGTTACAGATACGCAGTATTTT CATSEEVTDTQYF TRBJ2-3 - few TRBV24-1
TGTGCCAGCAGGGATCCGGACGCTAACTATGGCTACACCTTC CASRDPDANYGYTF TRBJ1-2 - many TRBV28
TGTGCCAGTAGTATCCGGGGCAGGGCTTCGGCCTTCAGCCCTGAAGCTTTCTTT CASSIRGRASAFSPEAFF TRBJ1-1 - - TRBV19
TGTGCCAGCAGCTTAGGAGGGGGCTCCGGAACTGGGGCCAACGTCCTGACTTTC CASSLGGGSGTGANVLTF TRBJ2-6 TRBD1 - TRBV7-6
TGTGCCAGCAGTTACCAGGACGTACGGACTGAAGCTTTCTTT CASSYQDVRTEAFF TRBJ1-1 - - TRBV6-5
TGTGCCAGCAGCCTCGAGGGGCTTTATAGCAATCAGCTCCAGCATTTT CASSLEGLYSNQLQHF TRBJ1-5 - - TRBV7-8
TGTGCCAGCAGCTTCCTAGGAGGCTCGACTTTCTTT CASSFLGGSTFF TRBJ1-1 - many TRBV12-3/TRBV12-4
TGTGCCACTCCGCCGGGACACGATACATACGAGCAGTACTTC CATPPGHDTYEQYF TRBJ2-7 - - TRBV27
TGTGCCAGTACCCAAGGGACGACAGGGCGCTATGGCTACACCTTC CASTQGTTGRYGYTF TRBJ1-2 TRBD1 - TRBV19
TGCAACCCTGCGGGACAGGACTCTGGGGCCAACGTCCTGACTTTC CNPAGQDSGANVLTF TRBJ2-6 TRBD1 - TRBV29-1
TGTGCCAGCAGCTCCAGCAGGGCCAGTGATAGCTCCTACAATGAGCAGTTCTTC CASSSSRASDSSYNEQFF TRBJ2-1 - - TRBV7-6
TGTGCCAGCAGACCCCCCCGACAGGGGCTTAATTCACCCCTCCACTTT CASRPPRQGLNSPLHF TRBJ1-6 TRBD1 few TRBV7-2
TGCAGCGTTGACGGGGGCGAGAATGGCTACACCTTC CSVDGGENGYTF TRBJ1-2 - few TRBV29-1
TGTGCCAGCAGCGAGGGACACTACTATGGCTACACCTTC CASSEGHYYGYTF TRBJ1-2 - few TRBV7-2
TGCGCCAGCAGCTTGGGACAGGAAAGGGGCCAGCCCCAGCATTTT CASSLGQERGQPQHF TRBJ1-5 - - TRBV5-1
TGTGCCAGCAGTCGGGGGCAGGGAGGCGGGGAGCTGTTTTTT CASSRGQGGGELFF TRBJ2-2 - few TRBV11-2